Below are 17 T cell receptor beta chains sequenced from a single sample in a study of OX40 agonist ivuxolimab in advanced cancers. TCRdb keeps only in-frame clones here, not all; method: immunoSEQ multiplex PCR. The sample carries around 67,000 clones, over 70% recorded once. The specimen was CD4+ or CD8+ T cells sorted from blood, collected in a trial of the OX40 agonist ivuxolimab. Receptor source: an adult with an advanced solid tumor such as melanoma, head and neck, liver or kidney cancer.

About this clone: At one boundary the junction diverges from the germline segment, which might be a read error. V is TRBV2 and J is TRBJ2-1, with a possible D match to TRBD2 (5 bases). This CDR3 contains 15 residues. The germline V gene encodes CDR1 SNHLY and CDR2 FYNNEI. CDR3 bases: TGTGCCAGCATCAACAGAGGGAAAACATACAATGGGCAGTTCTTC. The encoded protein is CASINRGKTYNGQFF.

CDR3 amino acids: CASSLVGRGRRAYEQYF. The CDR3 coding sequence is TGTGCCAGCAGCTTAGTCGGCAGGGGGCGCCGAGCGTACGAGCAGTACTTC. The V and J genes are TRBV7-9 and TRBJ2-7, with 8 bases lining up with TRBD1. Germline V gene sequence: CDR1 SEHNR, CDR2 FQNEAQ (reference sequence). This CDR3 contains 17 residues. The ends lost 1 base at V and 4 bases at J; junction bases unmatched: 12.

This chain links TRBV11-1 with TRBJ2-5, with D hard to call. This CDR3 region has 13 residues. CDR1 SGHAT and CDR2 FQDESV come from the germline V gene (reference sequence). V lost 5 bases and J lost 5, with 12 bases in between. The CDR3: CASSRRRRETQYF. CDR3 DNA: TGTGCCAGCAGCCGCCGGCGGCGGGAGACCCAGTACTTC.

This clone was seen a few times. The V and J genes are TRBV6-1 and TRBJ1-1; a weak D match, TRBD1 (6 bases). V was cut by 5 bases and J by 5 bases, with 12 bases left in between. Germline CDR1 is MNHNS and CDR2 is SASEGT. CDR3 length: 13 residues. CDR3 sequence: CASSIRGGTEAFF. The DNA for the CDR3 is TGTGCCAGCAGTATTAGGGGGGGTACTGAAGCTTTCTTT.

The chain is built from TRBV7-9 and TRBJ2-1; 7 bases map to TRBD2. Trimming took 1 base from V and 4 from J; bases not matched to a gene: 4. The V gene's germline CDR1 is SEHNR and CDR2 FQNEAQ (reference sequence). The CDR3 is 15 amino acids. The CDR3 DNA reads as TGTGCCAGCAGCTTAGGTCGGGGGGAATACAATGAGCAGTTCTTC. Translation gives CASSLGRGEYNEQFF.

The genes are TRBV11-3 and TRBJ1-6; maybe TRBD1 (5 bases). Germline V lookup: CDR1 SGHNT, CDR2 YENEEA. V dropped 3 bases and J dropped 4 bases, with 10 bases sitting between them. The CDR3 sequence is 15 residues long. CDR3 amino acids: CASSLVQGYNSPLHF. The CDR3 DNA reads TGTGCCAGCAGCTTGGTTCAGGGTTATAATTCACCCCTCCACTTT.

This clone was observed a single time. The CDR3: CAWCRQAGQPQHF. The CDR3 region has the DNA TGTGCCTGGTGTCGGCAGGCAGGTCAGCCCCAGCATTTT. J is TRBJ1-5 and V is TRBV30, with D unresolved. The CDR3 has 13 residues. The V gene lost 5 bases and the J gene lost 6 bases, with 14 bases spanning the gap. Germline values: CDR1 GTSNPN, CDR2 SVGIG (reference sequence).

This clone occurred a few times. This chain joins TRBV2 and TRBJ1-6, with D possibly TRBD1 on 5 matching bases. CDR3 length: 11 amino acids. Trimming cost V 8 bases and J 9 bases, with 8 bases left between them. Germline V gene data show CDR1 as SNHLY and CDR2 as FYNNEI. DNA of the CDR3: TGTGCCAGCGGGACGGCTTCACCCCTCCACTTT. Amino acids: CASGTASPLHF.

The CDR3 nucleotides are TGCGCCAGCAGCCAAGTCTCAGCGAACACTGAAGCTTTCTTT. It encodes CASSQVSANTEAFF. The chain combines TRBV4-3 with TRBJ1-1; no clear D. This CDR3 has 14 amino acids. CDR1 LGHNA and CDR2 YSLEER come from the germline V gene. V was pared by 1 base and J by 1 base, with 7 bases between.

The V call is TRBV28, the J call TRBJ1-5; D not resolved. CDR1 MDHEN and CDR2 SYDVKM come from the germline V gene. This CDR3 is built from 14 residues. Between the trimmed V and J ends, which lost 2 bases and 2 bases, there was a span of 7 bases. Here the CDR3 reads CASSLRQGNQPQHF. CDR3 DNA: TGTGCCAGCAGTTTACGCCAGGGCAATCAGCCCCAGCATTTT.

This rearrangement joins TRBV5-1 to TRBJ2-7; no reliable D call. This CDR3 has 13 residues. V lost 1 base and J 1 base, leaving 6 bases between the germline ends. The germline V gene encodes CDR1 SGHRS and CDR2 YFSETQ. CDR3 coding DNA: TGCGCCAGCAGCTTGCTCGGGTCCTACGAGCAGTACTTC. This sequence encodes CASSLLGSYEQYF.

The count of this clone is one. The chain couples TRBV7-2 to TRBJ2-7; TRBD2 might be the D (5 bases). Trimming stripped 3 bases from V and 3 bases from J, with 15 bases between. The V gene's germline CDR1 is SGHTA and CDR2 FQGNSA. This CDR3 has 15 amino acids. The CDR3 spells CASSFNSDRFYEQYF. Here the CDR3 DNA reads TGTGCCAGCAGCTTTAATAGCGATCGGTTCTACGAGCAGTACTTC.

J is TRBJ1-5 and V is TRBV7-8; D is undetermined. The CDR3 is 13 residues long. V was pared by 5 bases and J by 6 bases, with 11 bases between. Germline CDR1 is SGHVS and CDR2 is FQNEAQ. Written as DNA, the CDR3 is TGTGCCAGCAGCCCATCGACCGCTCAGCCCCAGCATTTT. Translated: CASSPSTAQPQHF.

The chain recombines TRBV4-2 with TRBJ2-1, with D perhaps matching TRBD1 or TRBD2 (5 bases each). CDR3 length: 12 residues. Germline CDR1 LGHNA, CDR2 YNFKEQ. Trimming removed 4 bases at V and 8 bases at J, with 9 bases between. In DNA form, the CDR3 reads TGTGCCAGCAGCCCCCGGGGCGATGAGCAGTTCTTC. This translates into CASSPRGDEQFF.

The gene calls are TRBV9 and TRBJ2-3, with 10 bases lining up with TRBD1. Germline V gives CDR1 SGDLS, CDR2 YYNGEE. Trimming cost V 0 bases and J 3 bases; bases outside gene matches: 1. The CDR3 has 15 residues. CDR3 in DNA: TGTGCCAGCAGCGTAGGACAGGGGGCGACAGATACGCAGTATTTT. It is translated as CASSVGQGATDTQYF.

The gene calls are TRBV7-2 and TRBJ2-1, with D hard to call. The CDR3 totals 15 residues. In germline, CDR1 is SGHTA, CDR2 FQGNSA. Trimming stripped 1 base from V and 5 bases from J, with 12 bases between. The CDR3 bases are TGTGCCAGCAGCTTAGTCTTGGGCGCCGACAATGAGCAGTTCTTC. This codes for CASSLVLGADNEQFF.

V is TRBV2 and J is TRBJ2-3; D is ambiguous. The CDR3 contains 14 residues. CDR1 is SNHLY, CDR2 FYNNEI, per germline. The germline V and J ends were trimmed by 0 bases and 6 bases, with 10 bases remaining between them. The CDR3 DNA reads as TGTGCCAGCAGTGAAGCGGTCCATGGGGATACGCAGTATTTT. Translating gives CASSEAVHGDTQYF. Full variable domain (rest looked up from reference TRBV2 and TRBJ2-3): EPEVTQTPSHQVTQMGQEVILRCVPISNHLYFYWYRQILGQKVEFLVSFYNNEISEKSEIFDDQFSVERPDGSNFTLKIRSTKLEDSAMYFCASSEAVHGDTQYFGPGTRLTVL.